This TCR beta chain was retrieved from a study of cytomegalovirus exposure and HLA in healthy donors. About this clone: Antigen: not known.

Primers: 60 Vbeta forward and 13 Jbeta reverse. Some clones are missing from TCRdb's copy, which holds only in-frame ones; the method was immunoSEQ multiplex PCR. The sample shows some 180,000 clones, 65% to 85% of them seen only once. Findings and limits, study-wide: Later analysis showed most CMV-associated TCR beta chains appearing HLA-restricted.

Per the germline V gene, CDR1 is SGHRS and CDR2 is YFSETQ. V shed 4 bases and J 1 base; nucleotides not matched to a gene: 4. The CDR3 extends over 14 amino acids. Material for sequencing was PBMCs. This receptor was identified in a girl aged 5-17 years in good health and CMV-seropositive. The V and J genes are TRBV5-1 and TRBJ2-7; 8 nucleotides align to TRBD1. The CDR3 loop is CASSATGASYEQYF. DNA for the CDR3: TGCGCCAGCAGCGCGACAGGGGCTTCCTACGAGCAGTACTTC.